This record concerns one TCR beta chain sequence. Its target is unknown. The data are from a study of memory CD4+ T cells and cytomegalovirus serostatus. This table comes from immunoSEQ multiplex PCR, and its TCRdb copy is limited to in-frame clones, with some not included. Seen here are roughly 28,000 clones, around 80% observed once, and the top ten hold 0.68%. Overall study results and limits: Repertoires predicted CMV serostatus with median bootstrapped AUC of about 0.96.

Single viable CD3+CD4+CD8-CD45RO+ cells were sorted as the memory CD4+ T cells. Serum IgG to CMV pp150, pp28, p38 and p52 defined serostatus. This CDR3 has 15 amino acids. CDR1 SGHRS and CDR2 YFSETQ come from the germline V gene. The V and J ends lost 4 bases and 2 bases respectively, with 15 bases between them. This receptor was taken from an adult in good health and CMV-seronegative. The V and J genes are TRBV5-1 and TRBJ1-2; possible D gene TRBD1, 5 bases. The sequenced sample was memory CD4+ T cells from blood. The CDR3 DNA reads TGCGCCAGCAGCCCCCAGACAGTCTCGAACTATGGCTACACCTTC. Amino acid sequence: CASSPQTVSNYGYTF.